This T cell receptor beta chain appears in the sequencing data of a study of blood T cells in healthy people across ages. A second PCR of 7 to 11 cycles used a sample-barcoded 5' primer and a J-beta primer mix. TCRdb recomputed calls from the 5' RACE reads with MiXCR, one row per CDR3 protein. The sample lists 1 million or so distinct CDR3 sequences; about 23% were seen once. Per the germline V gene, CDR1 is LGHDT and CDR2 is YNNKEL (reference sequence). The CDR3 is 13 residues long. V lost 8 bases to trimming and J lost 4 bases, with 12 bases between them. This sample was shared with a second study, whose subject was T cells of mothers and their children. That source reports: According to the study, all extracted RNA entered cDNA synthesis at approximately 1.5 ug per 15 ul. Sequencing got over 9.5 million TCR beta CDR3 reads from each mother and about 2.9 million from each child. Unrelated mother-child pairs always had slightly, but never significantly, lower normalized overlap than related pairs.

The sequence derives from a girl aged 2-10 years in good health. The sequencing sample was made of blood. This sequence joins TRBV3-1 and TRBJ1-5; unclear D gene. The chain's CDR3 is CASGTSPNQPQHF. The CDR3 DNA is TGTGCCAGCGGAACTTCTCCGAATCAGCCCCAGCATTTT.